The sequence of this TCR beta chain was determined in a study of Ad26.COV2.S vaccination and SARS-CoV-2 variants. Clones were read by immunoSEQ multiplex PCR, and TCRdb kept only the in-frame ones, dropping some. The sample includes 380,000 or so clones, about 89% of them seen just once. V lost 6 bases and J lost 0, with 9 bases in between. Germline CDR1 is SQVTM and CDR2 is ANQGSEA. The CDR3 sequence is 13 residues long. Notes on the study in general: Placebo recipients had lower spike-specific TCR breadth than vaccine recipients. Vaccine and placebo recipients had comparable breadth of non-spike TCRs.

Treatment defined: around 19 received Ad26.COV2.S at low or high dose, single or two shots; five or six received placebo; per-sample allocation not given. Material that was analyzed had been drawn on day 63 after the first vaccine or placebo injection. As to this clone: The antigen remains unidentified.

The TCR originated in a person aged 18 to 65 who received the Ad26.COV2.S COVID-19 vaccine or a placebo. The gene calls are TRBV29-1 and TRBJ1-5; the D is unclear. This material consisted of peripheral blood, taken in a trial of Ad26.COV2.S vaccine versus placebo. Here the CDR3 DNA reads TGCAGCGTCGCCGGGGATAGCAATCAGCCCCAGCATTTT. Amino acid sequence: CSVAGDSNQPQHF.